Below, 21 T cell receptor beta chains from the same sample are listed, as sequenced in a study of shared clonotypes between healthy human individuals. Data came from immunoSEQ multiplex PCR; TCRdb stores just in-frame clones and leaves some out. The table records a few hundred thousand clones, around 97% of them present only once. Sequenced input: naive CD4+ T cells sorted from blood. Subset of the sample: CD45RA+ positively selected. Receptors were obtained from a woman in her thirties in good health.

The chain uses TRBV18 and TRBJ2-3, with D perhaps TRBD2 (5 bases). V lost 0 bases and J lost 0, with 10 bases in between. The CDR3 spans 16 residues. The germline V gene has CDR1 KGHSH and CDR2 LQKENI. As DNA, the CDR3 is TGTGCCAGCTCACCACCGGGGAGAATGAGCACAGATACGCAGTATTTT. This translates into CASSPPGRMSTDTQYF.

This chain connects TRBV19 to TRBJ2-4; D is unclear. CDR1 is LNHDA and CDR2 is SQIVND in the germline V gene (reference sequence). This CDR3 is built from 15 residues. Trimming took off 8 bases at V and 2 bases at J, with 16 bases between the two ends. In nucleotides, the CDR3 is TGTGCCAGTTCTCCTTGGGAAGGGTCCAAAAACATTCAGTACTTC. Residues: CASSPWEGSKNIQYF.

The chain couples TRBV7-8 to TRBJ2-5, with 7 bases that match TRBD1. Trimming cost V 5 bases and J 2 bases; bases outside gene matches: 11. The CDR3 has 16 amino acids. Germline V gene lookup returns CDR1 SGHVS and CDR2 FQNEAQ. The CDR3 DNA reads TGTGCCAGCAGCAAACGACCGGGACAGAAGCAAGAGACCCAGTACTTC. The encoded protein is CASSKRPGQKQETQYF. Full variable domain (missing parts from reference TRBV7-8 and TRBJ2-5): GAGVSQSPRYKVAKRGQDVALRCDPISGHVSLFWYQQALGQGPEFLTYFQNEAQLDKSGLPSDRFFAERPEGSVSTLKIQRTQQEDSAVYLCASSKRPGQKQETQYFGPGTRLLVL.

The CDR3 nucleotides are TGTGCCAGCCTGAGCCTGGGACAAGGATACCTCGAGCAGTACTTC. It yields the protein CASLSLGQGYLEQYF. The chain uses TRBV28 and TRBJ2-7; a weak D match, TRBD1 (6 bases). Deletions cut 8 bases from V and 6 bases from J, with 23 bases between. The CDR3 runs 15 residues. The germline gives CDR1 MDHEN, CDR2 SYDVKM. Full variable domain (missing parts from reference TRBV28 and TRBJ2-7): DVKVTQSSRYLVKRTGEKVFLECVQDMDHENMFWYRQDPGLGLRLIYFSYDVKMKEKGDIPEGYSVSREKKERFSLILESASTNQTSMYLCASLSLGQGYLEQYFGPGTRLTVT.

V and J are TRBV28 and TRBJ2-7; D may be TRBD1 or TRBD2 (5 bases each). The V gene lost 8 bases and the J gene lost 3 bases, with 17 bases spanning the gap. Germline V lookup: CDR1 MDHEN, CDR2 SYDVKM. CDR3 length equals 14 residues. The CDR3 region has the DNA TGTGCCAGCCGAGGGGACCAGACGGGCTACGAGCAGTACTTC. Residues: CASRGDQTGYEQYF. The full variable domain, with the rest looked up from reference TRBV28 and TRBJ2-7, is DVKVTQSSRYLVKRTGEKVFLECVQDMDHENMFWYRQDPGLGLRLIYFSYDVKMKEKGDIPEGYSVSREKKERFSLILESASTNQTSMYLCASRGDQTGYEQYFGPGTRLTVT.

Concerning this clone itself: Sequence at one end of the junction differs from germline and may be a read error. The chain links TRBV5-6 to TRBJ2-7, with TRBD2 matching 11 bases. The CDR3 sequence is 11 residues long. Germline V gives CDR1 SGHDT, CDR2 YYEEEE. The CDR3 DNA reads TGTGCCAGCACCACTAGCGGGAGAATGAACTTC. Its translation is CASTTSGRMNF. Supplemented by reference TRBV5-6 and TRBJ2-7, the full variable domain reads DAGVTQSPTHLIKTRGQQVTLRCSPKSGHDTVSWYQQALGQGPQFIFQYYEEEERQRGNFPDRFSGHQFPNYSSELNVNALLLGDSALYLCASTTSGRMNFGPGTRLTVT.

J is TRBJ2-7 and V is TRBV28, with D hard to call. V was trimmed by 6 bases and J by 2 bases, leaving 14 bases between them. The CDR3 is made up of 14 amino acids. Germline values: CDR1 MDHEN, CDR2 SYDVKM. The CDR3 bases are TGTGCCAGCAGCCCCTGGTCAACCACCTACGAGCAGTACTTC. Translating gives CASSPWSTTYEQYF.

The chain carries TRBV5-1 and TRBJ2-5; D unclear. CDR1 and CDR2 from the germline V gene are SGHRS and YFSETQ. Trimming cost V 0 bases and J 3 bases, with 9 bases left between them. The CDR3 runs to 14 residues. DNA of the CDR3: TGCGCCAGCAGCTTGGCCCGAATAAAAGAGACCCAGTACTTC. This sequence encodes CASSLARIKETQYF.

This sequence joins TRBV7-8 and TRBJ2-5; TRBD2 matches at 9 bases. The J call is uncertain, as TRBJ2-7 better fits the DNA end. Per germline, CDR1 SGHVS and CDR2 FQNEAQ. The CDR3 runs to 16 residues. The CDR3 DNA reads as TGTGCCAGCAGCTTAGAAGGACTAGCGCTCACCTACGAGCAGTACTTC. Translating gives CASSLEGLALTYEQYF.

The DNA for the CDR3 is TGTGCCAGCAGCTACTCGGACTATGGCTACACCTTC. Translated: CASSYSDYGYTF. The chain is built from TRBV5-6 and TRBJ1-2; no clear D gene. Trimming removed 3 bases at V and 3 bases at J, with 6 bases between. CDR1 is SGHDT and CDR2 is YYEEEE in the germline V gene. This CDR3 region has 12 residues.

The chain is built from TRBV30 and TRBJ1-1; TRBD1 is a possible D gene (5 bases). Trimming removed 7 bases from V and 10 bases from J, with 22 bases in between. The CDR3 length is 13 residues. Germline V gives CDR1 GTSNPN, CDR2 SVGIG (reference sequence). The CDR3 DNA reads TGTGCCTACTATACTCCAGGGCTAGTAGGAGCTTTCTTT. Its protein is CAYYTPGLVGAFF.

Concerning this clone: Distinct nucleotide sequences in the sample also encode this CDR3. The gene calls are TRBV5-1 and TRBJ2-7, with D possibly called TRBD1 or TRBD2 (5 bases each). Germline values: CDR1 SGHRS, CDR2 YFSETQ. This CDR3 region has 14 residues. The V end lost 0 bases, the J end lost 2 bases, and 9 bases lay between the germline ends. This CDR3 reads CASSLGGGPYEQYF. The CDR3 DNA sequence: TGCGCCAGCAGCTTGGGTGGGGGACCCTACGAGCAGTACTTC.

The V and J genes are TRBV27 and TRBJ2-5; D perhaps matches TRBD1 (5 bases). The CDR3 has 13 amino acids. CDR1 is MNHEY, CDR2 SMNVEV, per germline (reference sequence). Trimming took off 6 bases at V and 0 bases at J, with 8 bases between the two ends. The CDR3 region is CASRRQNQETQYF. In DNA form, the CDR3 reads TGTGCCAGCAGGAGACAGAACCAAGAGACCCAGTACTTC.

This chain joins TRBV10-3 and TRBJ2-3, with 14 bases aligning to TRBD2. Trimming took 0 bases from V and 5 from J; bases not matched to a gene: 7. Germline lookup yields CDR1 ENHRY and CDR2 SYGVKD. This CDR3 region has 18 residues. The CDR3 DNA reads TGTGCCATCAGTGAGTCGGGGACTAGCGGGAGTGCCCAAGATACGCAGTATTTT. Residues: CAISESGTSGSAQDTQYF.

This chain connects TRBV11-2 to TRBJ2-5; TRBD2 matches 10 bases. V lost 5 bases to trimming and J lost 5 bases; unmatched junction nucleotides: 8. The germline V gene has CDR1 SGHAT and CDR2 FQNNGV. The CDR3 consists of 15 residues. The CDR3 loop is CASSGASGSSETQYF. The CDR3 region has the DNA TGTGCCAGCAGCGGGGCTAGCGGGAGTAGTGAGACCCAGTACTTC.

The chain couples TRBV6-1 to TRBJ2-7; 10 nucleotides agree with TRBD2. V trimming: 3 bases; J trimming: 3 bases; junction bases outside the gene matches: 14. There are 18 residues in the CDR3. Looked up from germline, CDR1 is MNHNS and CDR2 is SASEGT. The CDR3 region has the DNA TGTGCCAGCAGTGAGGGACGACAAGCGGGAGGGCGGTTCTACGAGCAGTACTTC. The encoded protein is CASSEGRQAGGRFYEQYF.

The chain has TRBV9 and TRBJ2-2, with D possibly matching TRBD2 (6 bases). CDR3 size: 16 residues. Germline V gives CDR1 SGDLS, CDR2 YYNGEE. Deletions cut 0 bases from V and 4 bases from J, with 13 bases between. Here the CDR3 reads CASSVVGGVVTGELFF. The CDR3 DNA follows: TGTGCCAGCAGCGTAGTTGGAGGGGTAGTCACCGGGGAGCTGTTTTTT.

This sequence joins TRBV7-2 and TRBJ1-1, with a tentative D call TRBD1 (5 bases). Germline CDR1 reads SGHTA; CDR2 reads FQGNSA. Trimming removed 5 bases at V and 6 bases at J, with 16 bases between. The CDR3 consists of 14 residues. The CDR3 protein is CASSQHMRDAEAFF. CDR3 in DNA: TGTGCCAGCAGCCAACACATGAGGGACGCTGAAGCTTTCTTT.

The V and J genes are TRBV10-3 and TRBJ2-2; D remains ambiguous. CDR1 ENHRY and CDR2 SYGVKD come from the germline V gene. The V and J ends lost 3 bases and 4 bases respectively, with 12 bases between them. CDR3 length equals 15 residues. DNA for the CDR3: TGTGCCATCAGTGAAATGGAGTTAAGCACCGGGGAGCTGTTTTTT. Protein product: CAISEMELSTGELFF.

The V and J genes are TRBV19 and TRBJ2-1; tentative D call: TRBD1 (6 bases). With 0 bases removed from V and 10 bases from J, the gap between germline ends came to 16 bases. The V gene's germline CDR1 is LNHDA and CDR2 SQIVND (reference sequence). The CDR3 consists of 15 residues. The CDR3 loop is CASSIESSGAGEQFF. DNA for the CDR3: TGTGCCAGTAGTATAGAATCGTCAGGGGCCGGGGAGCAGTTCTTC.

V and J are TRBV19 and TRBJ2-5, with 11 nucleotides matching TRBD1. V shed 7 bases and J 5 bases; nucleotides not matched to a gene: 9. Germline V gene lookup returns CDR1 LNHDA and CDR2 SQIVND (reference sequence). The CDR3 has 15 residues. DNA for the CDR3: TGTGCCAGTACCTGGACAGGGGGCATCAGCGAGACCCAGTACTTC. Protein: CASTWTGGISETQYF.